The 17 T cell receptor beta chains presented below share a single source sample, sequenced in a study of cytomegalovirus exposure and HLA in healthy donors. 13 Jbeta primers and 60 Vbeta primers were used for the PCR. Measured with immunoSEQ multiplex PCR; TCRdb has only the in-frame clones, and not every one. The sample lists roughly 130,000 clones, around 82% seen once, with around 10% in the top ten. What was sequenced was PBMCs. These receptors originate from a male donor in good health and CMV-seropositive.

As regards this clone: Relative to the germline gene, one junction end is altered; a read error may explain this. The chain employs TRBV6-8 and TRBJ2-7; TRBD2 matches 11 bases. From germline, CDR1 is MNHGY and CDR2 SAAAGT. This CDR3 comprises 10 residues. CDR3 sequence reads: CARPGLAANF. The CDR3 nucleotides read TGTGCCAGACCGGGACTAGCGGCCAACTTC.

V gene TRBV2 combines with J gene TRBJ1-5; D call uncertain. This CDR3 contains 14 residues. Trimming took 1 base from V and 2 from J, leaving 6 bases between them. Germline V gene sequence: CDR1 SNHLY, CDR2 FYNNEI. The CDR3 DNA sequence: TGTGCCAGCAGTGAAGGGGAGGGCAATCAGCCCCAGCATTTT. Protein product: CASSEGEGNQPQHF.

The chain links TRBV19 to TRBJ2-5; 9 bases are shared with TRBD2. The DNA end favors TRBJ2-7, so the J call may be wrong. The CDR3 totals 15 residues. CDR1 LNHDA and CDR2 SQIVND come from the germline V gene (reference sequence). The CDR3 bases are TGTGCCAGTAGTCGGAGGCTAGCGGGGCCCTACGAGCAGTACTTC. It translates to CASSRRLAGPYEQYF.

CDR3 sequence reads: CASSGGNNEQFF. In DNA form, the CDR3 reads TGTGCCAGCAGTGGCGGGAACAATGAGCAGTTCTTC. This chain connects TRBV2 to TRBJ2-1; tentative D call: TRBD2 (6 bases). This CDR3 has 12 amino acids. V shed 4 bases and J shed 5 bases, with 6 bases lying between them. Germline V lookup: CDR1 SNHLY, CDR2 FYNNEI.

The chain combines TRBV4-1 with TRBJ2-7; 11 bases fit TRBD2. This CDR3 contains 15 residues. V dropped 1 base and J dropped 3; count of bases not matched to a gene: 2. CDR1 and CDR2 (germline): MGHRA, YSYEKL. DNA for the CDR3: TGCGCCAGCAGCCAAGGGCTAGCGGGAGGCTACGAGCAGTACTTC. Protein product: CASSQGLAGGYEQYF.

The rearrangement joins TRBV5-1 to TRBJ1-1; the D is unclear. Per germline, CDR1 SGHRS and CDR2 YFSETQ. The CDR3 sequence is 15 residues long. V gave up 0 bases and J gave up 6 bases, with 15 bases separating them. DNA for the CDR3: TGCGCCAGCAGCTTGGGGGCAAGAGATTTCCCTGAAGCTTTCTTT. Its protein is CASSLGARDFPEAFF.

This clone was observed a single time. This chain uses TRBV6-1 with TRBJ2-1, with D possibly matching TRBD2 (5 bases). Germline lookup yields CDR1 MNHNS and CDR2 SASEGT. CDR3 length: 13 residues. V lost 2 bases and J lost 9, with 11 bases in between. The CDR3 protein is CASSERDRGEQFF. As DNA, the CDR3 is TGTGCCAGCAGTGAACGGGATCGAGGTGAGCAGTTCTTC.

This chain joins TRBV5-5 and TRBJ2-7; TRBD1 is a possible D gene (6 bases). Trimming shortened V by 1 base and J by 3 bases, and 11 bases separated the two germline ends. CDR1 SGHKS and CDR2 YYEKEE come from the germline V gene (reference sequence). The CDR3 sequence is 14 residues long. CDR3 region: CASSLRRDNYEQYF. CDR3 in DNA: TGTGCCAGCAGCTTGCGACGGGACAACTACGAGCAGTACTTC.

The genes are TRBV5-8 and TRBJ2-1, with 12 positions matching TRBD2. This CDR3 spans 17 amino acids. Germline V gene data show CDR1 as SGHTS and CDR2 as YDEGEE. V was clipped by 4 bases and J by 8 bases; unmatched bases: 13. CDR3 in DNA: TGTGCCAGCAGCCGAAGGACTAGCGGGAATTTCTGGGATGAGCAGTTCTTC. Its translation is CASSRRTSGNFWDEQFF.

This chain links TRBV25-1 with TRBJ2-3; TRBD2 agrees at 8 bases. The V gene's germline CDR1 is MGHDK and CDR2 SYGVNS. V lost 6 bases and J lost 1; bases outside the gene matches: 0. There are 13 residues in the CDR3. The CDR3 DNA sequence: TGTGCCAGCAGGACTAGCGGCACAGATACGCAGTATTTT. As protein: CASRTSGTDTQYF.

This clone turned up a few times. The chain combines TRBV15 with TRBJ1-2; D is unresolved. Germline values: CDR1 LNHNV, CDR2 YYDKDF (reference sequence). Deletions cut 0 bases from V and 0 bases from J, with 8 bases between. The CDR3 spans 15 residues. The CDR3 region has the DNA TGTGCCACCAGCAGAGATTTGCGAGCTAACTATGGCTACACCTTC. Amino acid sequence: CATSRDLRANYGYTF.

This sequence joins TRBV6-5 and TRBJ2-7, with 10 bases that match TRBD1. V gave up 6 bases and J gave up 2 bases; unmatched junction bases: 7. CDR3 length: 15 amino acids. From germline, CDR1 is MNHEY and CDR2 SVGAGI. The CDR3 sequence is CASSRPGTGAYEQYF. The CDR3 bases are TGTGCCAGCAGCCGTCCCGGGACAGGGGCCTACGAGCAGTACTTC.

V gene TRBV30 combines with J gene TRBJ1-2; D is ambiguous. The length of the CDR3 is 11 residues. The germline CDR1 and CDR2 sequences are GTSNPN and SVGIG (reference sequence). The V gene lost 4 bases and the J gene lost 8 bases, with 11 bases spanning the gap. The CDR3 nucleotides are TGTGCCTGGATTGTCCCGGGAGGCTACACCTTC. Protein product: CAWIVPGGYTF.

The CDR3 DNA sequence: TGCAGCGTTGAAGATGGCATATACAATGAGCAGTTCTTC. It is translated as CSVEDGIYNEQFF. V and J are TRBV29-1 and TRBJ2-1; unclear D gene. Germline V gives CDR1 SQVTM, CDR2 ANQGSEA. The CDR3 length is 13 residues. V was shortened by 0 bases and J by 4 bases, with 7 bases between the two germline ends.

The V call is TRBV4-3, the J call TRBJ2-7; 9 bases are shared with TRBD2. The V gene's germline CDR1 is LGHNA and CDR2 YSLEER. This CDR3 is 17 amino acids long. Trimming took 0 bases from V and 3 from J; bases not matched to a gene: 9. The CDR3 loop is CASSQERASGDLYEQYF. For the CDR3, the DNA is TGCGCCAGCAGCCAAGAGAGGGCTAGCGGGGACCTCTACGAGCAGTACTTC.

The chain couples TRBV28 to TRBJ1-5; weak D call: TRBD1 (6 bases). V dropped 7 bases and J dropped 6 bases, with 16 bases sitting between them. CDR1 is MDHEN, CDR2 SYDVKM, per germline. The CDR3 length is 14 residues. DNA of the CDR3: TGTGCCAGCACAGGTAACAGGGAGAGTCAGCCCCAGCATTTT. It yields the protein CASTGNRESQPQHF.

The V call is TRBV9, the J call TRBJ1-4; 7 bases fit TRBD1. CDR3 length: 16 residues. The germline V gene has CDR1 SGDLS and CDR2 YYNGEE. The ends lost 0 bases at V and 0 bases at J; junction bases unmatched: 2. For the CDR3, the DNA is TGTGCCAGCAGCGTAGCGCAGGGGGCAACTAATGAAAAACTGTTTTTT. Protein: CASSVAQGATNEKLFF.